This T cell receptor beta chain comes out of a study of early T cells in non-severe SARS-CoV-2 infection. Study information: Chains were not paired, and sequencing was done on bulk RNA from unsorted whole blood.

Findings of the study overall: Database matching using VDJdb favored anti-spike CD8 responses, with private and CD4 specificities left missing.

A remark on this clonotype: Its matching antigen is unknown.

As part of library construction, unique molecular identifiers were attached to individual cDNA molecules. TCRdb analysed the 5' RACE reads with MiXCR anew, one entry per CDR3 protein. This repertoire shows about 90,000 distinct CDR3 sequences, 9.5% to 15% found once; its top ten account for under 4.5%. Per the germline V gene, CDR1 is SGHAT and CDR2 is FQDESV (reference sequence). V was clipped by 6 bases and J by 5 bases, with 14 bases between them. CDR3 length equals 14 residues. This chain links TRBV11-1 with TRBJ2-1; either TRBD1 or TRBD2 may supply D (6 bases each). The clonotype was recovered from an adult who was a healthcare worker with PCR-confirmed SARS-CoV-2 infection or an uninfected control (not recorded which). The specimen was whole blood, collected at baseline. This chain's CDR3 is CASRRGPGNNEQFF. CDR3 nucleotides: TGTGCCAGCAGACGGGGGCCCGGGAACAATGAGCAGTTCTTC.